The TCR beta chain under discussion was sequenced for a study of cytomegalovirus exposure and HLA in healthy donors. As regards this clone: What it binds is not known.

Findings of the study overall: Some segments of the V type, notably TRBV6-2 and TRBV6-3, were excluded as indistinguishable.

13 Jbeta primers and 60 Vbeta primers were used for the PCR. Measured with immunoSEQ multiplex PCR; TCRdb has only the in-frame clones, and not every one. Found here are about 170,000 clones, around 80% of them singletons; the top ten hold just over 4.5%. The CDR3 has 14 residues. Trimming left V 4 bases short and J 3 bases short, with 13 bases between. Germline lookup yields CDR1 MNHEY and CDR2 SVGAGI. J is TRBJ2-7 and V is TRBV6-5, with D possibly matching TRBD1 (5 bases). The sample taken for sequencing was PBMCs. This receptor was obtained from a woman aged 45-65 years in good health and CMV-seropositive. CDR3 bases: TGTGCCAGCAGTTGGGGCAGGGTTGGCTACGAGCAGTACTTC. Its translation: CASSWGRVGYEQYF.